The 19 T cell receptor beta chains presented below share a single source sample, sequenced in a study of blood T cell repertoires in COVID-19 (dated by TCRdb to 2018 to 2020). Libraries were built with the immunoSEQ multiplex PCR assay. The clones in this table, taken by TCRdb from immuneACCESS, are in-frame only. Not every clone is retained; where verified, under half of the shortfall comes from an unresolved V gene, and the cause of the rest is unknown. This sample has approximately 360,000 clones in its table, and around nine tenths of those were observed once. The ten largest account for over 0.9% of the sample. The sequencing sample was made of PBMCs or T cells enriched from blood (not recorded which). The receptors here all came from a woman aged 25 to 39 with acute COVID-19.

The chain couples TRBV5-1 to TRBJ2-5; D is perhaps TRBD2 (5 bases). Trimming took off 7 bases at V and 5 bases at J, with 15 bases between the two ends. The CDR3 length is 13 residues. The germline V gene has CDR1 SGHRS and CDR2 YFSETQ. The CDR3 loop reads CASVSTSGETQYF. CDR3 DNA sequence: TGCGCCAGCGTGTCAACATCGGGGGAGACCCAGTACTTC.

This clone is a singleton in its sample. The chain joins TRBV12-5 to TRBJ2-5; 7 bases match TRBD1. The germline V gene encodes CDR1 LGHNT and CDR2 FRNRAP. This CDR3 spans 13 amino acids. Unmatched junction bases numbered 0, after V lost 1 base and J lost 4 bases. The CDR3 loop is CASGLGQGETQYF. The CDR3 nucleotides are TGTGCTAGTGGTTTGGGACAGGGAGAGACCCAGTACTTC.

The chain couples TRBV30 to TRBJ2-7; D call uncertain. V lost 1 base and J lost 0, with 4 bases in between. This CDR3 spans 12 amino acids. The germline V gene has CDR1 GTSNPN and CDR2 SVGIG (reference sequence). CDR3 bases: TGTGCCTGGAGTGCCCGCTCCTACGAGCAGTACTTC. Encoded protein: CAWSARSYEQYF.

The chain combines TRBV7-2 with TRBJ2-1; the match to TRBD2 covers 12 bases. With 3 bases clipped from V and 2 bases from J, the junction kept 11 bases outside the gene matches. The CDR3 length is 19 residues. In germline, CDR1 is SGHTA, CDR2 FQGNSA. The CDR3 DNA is TGTGCCAGCAGCTTGGGGTGGCTAGCGGGGGGGATGACCTACAATGAGCAGTTCTTC. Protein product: CASSLGWLAGGMTYNEQFF.

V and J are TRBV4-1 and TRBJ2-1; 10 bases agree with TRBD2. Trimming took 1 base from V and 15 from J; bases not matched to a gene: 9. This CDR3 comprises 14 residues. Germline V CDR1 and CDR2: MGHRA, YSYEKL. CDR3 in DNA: TGCGCCAGCAGCCAAGTTGGGGAACTAGCGGGGTCGTTCTTC. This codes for CASSQVGELAGSFF.

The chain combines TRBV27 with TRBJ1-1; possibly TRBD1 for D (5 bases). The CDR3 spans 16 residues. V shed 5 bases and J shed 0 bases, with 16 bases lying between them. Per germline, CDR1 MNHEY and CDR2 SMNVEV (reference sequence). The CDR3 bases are TGTGCCAGCAGTACTCCCACCGGGGGGATGAACACTGAAGCTTTCTTT. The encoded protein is CASSTPTGGMNTEAFF.

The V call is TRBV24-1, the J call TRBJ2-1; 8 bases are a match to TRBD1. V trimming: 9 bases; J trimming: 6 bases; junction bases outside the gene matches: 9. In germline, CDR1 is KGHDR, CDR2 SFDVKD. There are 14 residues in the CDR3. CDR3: CATGAGQGVNEQFF. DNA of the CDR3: TGTGCCACCGGGGCCGGACAGGGAGTCAATGAGCAGTTCTTC.

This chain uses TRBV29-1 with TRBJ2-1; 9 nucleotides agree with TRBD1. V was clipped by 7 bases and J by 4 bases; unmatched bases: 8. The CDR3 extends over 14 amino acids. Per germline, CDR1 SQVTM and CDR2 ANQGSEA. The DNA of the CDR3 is TGCAGCGCCAGGGACAGGGCCTTTTACAATGAGCAGTTCTTC. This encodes CSARDRAFYNEQFF.

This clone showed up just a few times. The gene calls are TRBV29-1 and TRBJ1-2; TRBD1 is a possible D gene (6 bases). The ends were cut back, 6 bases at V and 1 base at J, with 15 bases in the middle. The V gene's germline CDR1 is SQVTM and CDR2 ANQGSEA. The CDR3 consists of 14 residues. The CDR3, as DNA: TGCAGCGTCACTCGAACAGGGTTTAACTATGGCTACACCTTC. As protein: CSVTRTGFNYGYTF.

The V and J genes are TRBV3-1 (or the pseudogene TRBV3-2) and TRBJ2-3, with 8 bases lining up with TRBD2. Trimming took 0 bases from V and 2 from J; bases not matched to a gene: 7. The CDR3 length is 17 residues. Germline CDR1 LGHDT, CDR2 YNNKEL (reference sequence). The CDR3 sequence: CASSQDGAGGYTDTQYF. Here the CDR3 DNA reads TGTGCCAGCAGCCAAGATGGGGCGGGGGGATACACAGATACGCAGTATTTT.

CDR3 in DNA: TGTGCCAGTAGTGTCCGCGGGGGGACTTCCTACAATGAGCAGTTCTTC. This translates into CASSVRGGTSYNEQFF. This chain uses TRBV19 with TRBJ2-1; the match to TRBD2 covers 8 bases. In germline, CDR1 is LNHDA, CDR2 SQIVND (reference sequence). CDR3 length equals 16 residues. Trimming cost V 5 bases and J 1 base; bases outside gene matches: 7.

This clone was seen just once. CDR3 in amino acids: CSVNRDTEAFF. CDR3 nucleotide sequence: TGCAGCGTTAACAGGGACACTGAAGCTTTCTTT. The chain joins TRBV29-1 to TRBJ1-1; TRBD1 is a possible D gene (6 bases). CDR1 and CDR2 from the germline V gene are SQVTM and ANQGSEA. Between the trimmed V and J ends, which lost 5 bases and 3 bases, there was a span of 7 bases. There are 11 residues in the CDR3.

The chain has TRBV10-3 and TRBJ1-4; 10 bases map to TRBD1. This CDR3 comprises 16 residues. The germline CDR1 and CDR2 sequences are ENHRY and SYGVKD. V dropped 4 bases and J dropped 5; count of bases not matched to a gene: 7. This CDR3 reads CAISGETGGGNEKLFF. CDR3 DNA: TGTGCCATCAGTGGAGAGACAGGGGGCGGGAATGAAAAACTGTTTTTT.

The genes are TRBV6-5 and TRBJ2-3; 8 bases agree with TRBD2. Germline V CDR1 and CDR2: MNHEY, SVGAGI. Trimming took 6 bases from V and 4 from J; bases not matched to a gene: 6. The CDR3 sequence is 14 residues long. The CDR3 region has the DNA TGTGCCAGCAGGAGACTCGGGAGGGCAGATACGCAGTATTTT. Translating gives CASRRLGRADTQYF.

In DNA, the CDR3 is TGTGCCAGCAGCAGAGGTCCCTACGAGCAGTACTTC. Amino acids: CASSRGPYEQYF. The chain combines TRBV6-5 with TRBJ2-7; no clear D. CDR1 MNHEY and CDR2 SVGAGI come from the germline V gene. V shed 6 bases and J shed 2 bases, with 8 bases lying between them. The CDR3 runs to 12 residues.

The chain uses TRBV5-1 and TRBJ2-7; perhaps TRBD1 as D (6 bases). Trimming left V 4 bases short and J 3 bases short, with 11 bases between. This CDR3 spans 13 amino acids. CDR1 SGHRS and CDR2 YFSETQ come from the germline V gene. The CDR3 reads CASSAGTNYEQYF. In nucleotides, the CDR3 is TGCGCCAGCAGCGCCGGGACAAACTACGAGCAGTACTTC.

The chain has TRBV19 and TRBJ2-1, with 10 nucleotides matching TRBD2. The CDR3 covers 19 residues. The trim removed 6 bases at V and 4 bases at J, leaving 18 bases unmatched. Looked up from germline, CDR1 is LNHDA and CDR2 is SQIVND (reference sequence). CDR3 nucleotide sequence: TGTGCCAGTAGGGGGTTTAGCGGGGGGCCCCCACAAGGGTACAATGAGCAGTTCTTC. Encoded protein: CASRGFSGGPPQGYNEQFF.

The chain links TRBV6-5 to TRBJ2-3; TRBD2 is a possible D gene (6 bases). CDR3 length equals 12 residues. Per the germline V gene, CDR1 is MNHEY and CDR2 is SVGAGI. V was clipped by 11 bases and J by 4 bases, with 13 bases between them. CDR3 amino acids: CAAGLASDTQYF. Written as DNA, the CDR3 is TGTGCCGCTGGGCTAGCGTCAGATACGCAGTATTTT.

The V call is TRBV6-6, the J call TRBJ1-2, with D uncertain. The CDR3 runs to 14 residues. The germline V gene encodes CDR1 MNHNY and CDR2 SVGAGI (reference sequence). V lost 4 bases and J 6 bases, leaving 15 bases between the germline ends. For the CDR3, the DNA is TGTGCCAGCAGTTTAAGTAGGTCAGCGGATGGCTACACCTTC. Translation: CASSLSRSADGYTF.